What follows are 23 T cell receptor beta chains derived from one specimen sequenced in a study of blood T cell repertoires in COVID-19. Some clones are missing from TCRdb's copy, which holds only in-frame ones; the method was immunoSEQ multiplex PCR. The sample includes roughly 180,000 clones, 70% to 90% of them seen just once. The specimen sequenced was peripheral blood. The receptors were sampled from a woman between 50 and 59 years old with COVID-19, enrolled during active disease.

The chain is built from TRBV18 and TRBJ2-5; 12 nucleotides align to TRBD1. V was pared by 3 bases and J by 6 bases, with 2 bases of the junction left unmatched. The length of the CDR3 is 14 residues. Germline-derived CDR1 and CDR2 are KGHSH and LQKENI. The CDR3 loop is CASSPGQGAQTQYF. CDR3 coding DNA: TGTGCCAGCTCACCGGGACAGGGGGCACAGACCCAGTACTTC.

The chain is built from TRBV13 and TRBJ1-6; 9 positions match TRBD1. The J segment lost 8 bases and the V segment lost 6 bases, leaving 11 bases of the junction unmatched. Germline V lookup: CDR1 PRHDT, CDR2 FYEKMQ (reference sequence). The CDR3 covers 16 residues. For the CDR3, the DNA is TGTGCCAGCAGGTCCGCCACAGGGGGCACCCATTCACCCCTCCACTTT. Encoded protein: CASRSATGGTHSPLHF.

This clone was seen a few times. The CDR3 DNA follows: TGTGCCAGTAGTAAACTAGGGCTAGCTCAGCCCCAGCATTTT. It yields the protein CASSKLGLAQPQHF. J is TRBJ1-5 and V is TRBV19; D unresolved. V gave up 4 bases and J gave up 6 bases, with 13 bases separating them. Germline values: CDR1 LNHDA, CDR2 SQIVND (reference sequence). The CDR3 extends over 14 amino acids.

The CDR3 DNA follows: TGTGCCACCAGCACGGCAGGGCCGAGCTCCTACAATGAGCAGTTCTTC. Translating it yields CATSTAGPSSYNEQFF. This chain uses TRBV15 with TRBJ2-1; a weak D match, TRBD1 (5 bases). V dropped 4 bases and J dropped 0 bases, with 13 bases sitting between them. Per the germline V gene, CDR1 is LNHNV and CDR2 is YYDKDF (reference sequence). The CDR3 sequence is 16 residues long.

This clone has a handful of counts. Here the CDR3 reads CASSLTGTNTEAFF. CDR3 DNA sequence: TGTGCCAGCAGCCTGACAGGGACAAACACTGAAGCTTTCTTT. J is TRBJ1-1 and V is TRBV25-1; 7 bases fit TRBD1. V lost 6 bases and J lost 2; bases outside the gene matches: 6. CDR3 length equals 14 residues. Germline loops: CDR1 MGHDK, CDR2 SYGVNS.

V and J are TRBV15 and TRBJ2-3; D unclear. Trimming took off 1 base at V and 3 bases at J, with 14 bases between the two ends. There are 16 residues in the CDR3. Germline-derived CDR1 and CDR2 are LNHNV and YYDKDF (reference sequence). The chain's CDR3 is CATSRGRLVVTDTQYF. The CDR3 coding sequence is TGTGCCACCAGCAGAGGCCGGCTAGTAGTAACAGATACGCAGTATTTT.

The rearrangement joins TRBV2 to TRBJ2-1; no reliable D call. Germline V gene data show CDR1 as SNHLY and CDR2 as FYNNEI. Trimming cost V 6 bases and J 7 bases, with 7 bases left between them. This CDR3 has 11 residues. CDR3 region: CASRADNEQFF. The CDR3 nucleotides read TGTGCCAGCAGGGCGGATAATGAGCAGTTCTTC.

V and J are TRBV27 and TRBJ2-2; no clear D. The V gene lost 3 bases and the J gene lost 3 bases, with 5 bases spanning the gap. The CDR3 length is 13 residues. The germline CDR1 and CDR2 sequences are MNHEY and SMNVEV (reference sequence). CDR3 nucleotides: TGTGCCAGCAGTTTTTTCGACACCGGGGAGCTGTTTTTT. It codes for CASSFFDTGELFF.

The chain joins TRBV6-5 to TRBJ1-2, with D tentatively TRBD1 (6 bases). The V and J ends lost 6 bases and 1 base respectively, with 15 bases between them. The CDR3 runs to 15 residues. From germline, CDR1 is MNHEY and CDR2 SVGAGI. The CDR3 bases are TGTGCCAGCAGCCCCGCGCAGGGGCATAACTATGGCTACACCTTC. Its translation is CASSPAQGHNYGYTF.

Here the CDR3 reads CASSSDPQGGEKLFF. The CDR3 coding sequence is TGTGCCAGCAGCTCAGATCCTCAGGGAGGTGAAAAACTGTTTTTT. The chain links TRBV5-6 to TRBJ1-4; D might be TRBD1 (5 bases). The length of the CDR3 is 15 residues. The ends were cut back, 3 bases at V and 7 bases at J, with 16 bases in the middle. Germline CDR1 is SGHDT and CDR2 is YYEEEE.

The chain is built from TRBV19 and TRBJ2-2, with 10 nucleotides matching TRBD2. V shed 5 bases and J 1 base; nucleotides not matched to a gene: 7. This CDR3 contains 17 residues. From germline, CDR1 is LNHDA and CDR2 SQIVND (reference sequence). For the CDR3, the DNA is TGTGCCAGTAGTTCAAGCCCTAGCGGGGGGAACACCGGGGAGCTGTTTTTT. Residues: CASSSSPSGGNTGELFF.

The chain couples TRBV29-1 to TRBJ2-7; 10 bases agree with TRBD1. Germline lookup yields CDR1 SQVTM and CDR2 ANQGSEA. With 8 bases clipped from V and 6 bases from J, the junction kept 4 bases outside the gene matches. The CDR3 has 11 residues. The CDR3 protein is CSSRQGAEQYF. The CDR3 DNA reads as TGCAGCTCCCGACAGGGGGCCGAGCAGTACTTC.

This chain joins TRBV11-3 and TRBJ2-7; D perhaps matches TRBD2 (6 bases). The germline V and J ends were trimmed by 3 bases and 5 bases, with 17 bases remaining between them. The CDR3 has 15 amino acids. Germline V gene sequence: CDR1 SGHNT, CDR2 YENEEA. In DNA form, the CDR3 reads TGTGCCAGCAGCTTGCTCCCGGCTTGGGGGGACGAGCAGTACTTC. As protein: CASSLLPAWGDEQYF. The complete variable domain, with remaining parts taken from reference TRBV11-3 and TRBJ2-7, reads EAGVVQSPRYKIIEKKQPVAFWCNPISGHNTLYWYLQNLGQGPELLIRYENEEAVDDSQLPKDRFSAERLKGVDSTLKIQPAELGDSAVYLCASSLLPAWGDEQYFGPGTRLTVT.

This chain uses TRBV4-2 with TRBJ2-7; possible D gene TRBD2, 5 bases. The V gene's germline CDR1 is LGHNA and CDR2 YNFKEQ. The CDR3 contains 14 residues. The V end was cut by 2 bases, the J end by 0 bases, with 8 bases between. This chain's CDR3 is CASSQLSGSYEQYF. The CDR3 bases are TGTGCCAGCAGCCAACTCAGCGGCTCCTACGAGCAGTACTTC.

CDR3 residues: CASSYREPDTQYF. As DNA, the CDR3 is TGTGCCAGCAGCTACCGGGAGCCAGATACGCAGTATTTT. V and J are TRBV14 and TRBJ2-3; possibly TRBD2 for D (6 bases). CDR1 and CDR2 from the germline V gene are SGHDN and FVKESK. This CDR3 comprises 13 residues. The V gene lost 5 bases and the J gene lost 4 bases, with 10 bases spanning the gap.

The rearrangement uses TRBV18 and TRBJ2-5; the D gene is possibly TRBD1 (6 bases). This CDR3 has 15 amino acids. CDR1 KGHSH and CDR2 LQKENI come from the germline V gene. Trimming removed 5 bases at V and 2 bases at J, with 15 bases between. The chain's CDR3 is CASSALLDSQETQYF. The CDR3 region has the DNA TGTGCCAGCTCAGCGTTGCTGGACAGTCAAGAGACCCAGTACTTC.

V is TRBV3-1 (or the pseudogene TRBV3-2) and J is TRBJ2-3; 7 bases are shared with TRBD2. This CDR3 contains 14 residues. The ends lost 3 bases at V and 5 bases at J; junction bases unmatched: 5. Germline V gene data show CDR1 as LGHDT and CDR2 as YNNKEL (reference sequence). CDR3 bases: TGTGCCAGCAGCCAGACTAGCTCGGTAGATACGCAGTATTTT. Translating it yields CASSQTSSVDTQYF.

The chain combines TRBV30 with TRBJ1-2, with a possible D match to TRBD1 (5 bases). Germline V lookup: CDR1 GTSNPN, CDR2 SVGIG (reference sequence). V lost 3 bases and J lost 0, with 8 bases in between. The CDR3 consists of 13 residues. The CDR3, as DNA: TGTGCCTGGAGGACAGACGCTAACTATGGCTACACCTTC. Translated: CAWRTDANYGYTF.

The chain links TRBV28 to TRBJ2-2; unclear D gene. This CDR3 contains 14 residues. The germline V and J ends were trimmed by 2 bases and 8 bases, with 12 bases remaining between them. CDR1 MDHEN and CDR2 SYDVKM come from the germline V gene. CDR3 loop: CASSLPQVGGELFF. In DNA, the CDR3 is TGTGCCAGCAGTTTACCCCAGGTTGGAGGGGAGCTGTTTTTT. Together with reference TRBV28 and TRBJ2-2, the CDR3 gives the full variable domain: DVKVTQSSRYLVKRTGEKVFLECVQDMDHENMFWYRQDPGLGLRLIYFSYDVKMKEKGDIPEGYSVSREKKERFSLILESASTNQTSMYLCASSLPQVGGELFFGEGSRLTVL.

The chain recombines TRBV5-1 with TRBJ1-6, with D possibly being TRBD1 (5 bases). V gave up 0 bases and J gave up 9 bases, with 13 bases separating them. Germline V gene lookup returns CDR1 SGHRS and CDR2 YFSETQ. CDR3 length: 15 residues. The CDR3 sequence: CASSLDSGSVSPLHF. Here the CDR3 DNA reads TGCGCCAGCAGCTTGGATTCAGGGTCTGTTTCACCCCTCCACTTT.

The chain has TRBV28 and TRBJ2-1; D remains unclear. The germline V gene has CDR1 MDHEN and CDR2 SYDVKM. V was cut by 5 bases and J by 6 bases, with 11 bases left in between. The CDR3 runs 13 residues. The CDR3 spells CASSRTVGNEQFF. The CDR3 DNA reads TGTGCCAGCAGTCGTACCGTCGGCAATGAGCAGTTCTTC.

This CDR3 reads CASSLGGLLSYEQYF. The CDR3 DNA reads TGTGCCAGCAGTTTGGGGGGTCTCCTCTCCTACGAGCAGTACTTC. This rearrangement joins TRBV28 to TRBJ2-7, with a tentative D call TRBD2 (6 bases). This CDR3 has 15 amino acids. CDR1 MDHEN and CDR2 SYDVKM come from the germline V gene. Trimming pared 3 bases from V and 0 bases from J, leaving 12 bases between. The full variable domain, completed using reference TRBV28 and TRBJ2-7, is DVKVTQSSRYLVKRTGEKVFLECVQDMDHENMFWYRQDPGLGLRLIYFSYDVKMKEKGDIPEGYSVSREKKERFSLILESASTNQTSMYLCASSLGGLLSYEQYFGPGTRLTVT.

The chain combines TRBV19 with TRBJ2-3; possible D gene TRBD2, 6 bases. The germline V gene has CDR1 LNHDA and CDR2 SQIVND (reference sequence). CDR3 length: 14 residues. The V end was cut by 6 bases, the J end by 5 bases, with 15 bases between. The CDR3 sequence: CASSLSRRGDTQYF. The CDR3 DNA reads TGTGCCAGTAGCCTATCACGGAGGGGAGATACGCAGTATTTT. The full variable domain, rest sourced from reference TRBV19 and TRBJ2-3, is DGGITQSPKYLFRKEGQNVTLSCEQNLNHDAMYWYRQDPGQGLRLIYYSQIVNDFQKGDIAEGYSVSREKKESFPLTVTSAQKNPTAFYLCASSLSRRGDTQYFGPGTRLTVL.